A selection of T cell receptor beta chains follows, all from one sample in a study of cytomegalovirus exposure and HLA in healthy donors. TCRdb keeps only in-frame clones here, not all; method: immunoSEQ multiplex PCR. The sample holds 100,000 to 120,000 clones, over 60% seen once. Specimen: PBMCs. The receptors come from a woman in her fifties or sixties in good health and CMV-seropositive. CDR3s include the opening cysteine and the closing phenylalanine or tryptophan. Fields, in order: D gene, J gene, clone size, CDR3 length, V gene, CDR3 DNA, CDR3 protein. The D gene is left open where the match is weak. Size is stated for part of the rows, as once, few or many counts, or as a class when the clone is expanded.

D: NA
J: TRBJ2-5
size: NA
length: 14
V: TRBV7-6
DNA: TGTGCCAGCAGCTACGGACTTTCCACGGAGACCCAGTACTTC
CDR3: CASSYGLSTETQYF

D: NA
J: TRBJ2-2
size: NA
length: 14
V: TRBV4-1
DNA: TGCGCCAGCAGCCCGTATAGCGTCACCGGGGAGCTGTTTTTT
CDR3: CASSPYSVTGELFF

D: TRBD1
J: TRBJ1-2
size: NA
length: 15
V: TRBV28
DNA: TGTGCCAGCAGTCAACCGGGACAGGGAAACTATGGCTACACCTTC
CDR3: CASSQPGQGNYGYTF

D: TRBD1
J: TRBJ1-1
size: NA
length: 14
V: TRBV6-1
DNA: TGTGCCAGCAGACGGACAGGGGAGAGCACTGAAGCTTTCTTT
CDR3: CASRRTGESTEAFF

D: TRBD2
J: TRBJ2-3
size: NA
length: 18
V: TRBV19
DNA: TGTGCCACCGGATCTACTCCGGGACTAGCGGGCCAAGTGGATACGCAGTATTTT
CDR3: CATGSTPGLAGQVDTQYF

D: TRBD1
J: TRBJ2-5
size: NA
length: 16
V: TRBV28
DNA: TGTGCCAGCAGTTTCCCGGACAGGGCACGCCGGGAGACCCAGTACTTC
CDR3: CASSFPDRARRETQYF

D: NA
J: TRBJ1-5
size: NA
length: 14
V: TRBV5-6
DNA: TGTGCCAGCAGCTTGTCCGGGTACAATCAGCCCCAGCATTTT
CDR3: CASSLSGYNQPQHF

D: TRBD1
J: TRBJ2-7
size: NA
length: 14
V: TRBV18
DNA: TGTGCCAGCTCACCATCACAGGGGACCCACGAGCAGTACTTC
CDR3: CASSPSQGTHEQYF

D: TRBD1
J: TRBJ1-2
size: NA
length: 13
V: TRBV6-5
DNA: TGTGCCAGCTGTATCCCAGGGGGCTATGGCTACACCTTC
CDR3: CASCIPGGYGYTF

D: TRBD1
J: TRBJ1-6
size: NA
length: 15
V: TRBV6-1
DNA: TGTGCCAGCAGGTCCGGGACAGGGCTTAATTCACCCCTCCACTTT
CDR3: CASRSGTGLNSPLHF

D: TRBD2
J: TRBJ2-7
size: NA
length: 15
V: TRBV4-2
DNA: TGTGCCAGCAGCCTTGCAAGCGGGGGTTCCTACGAGCAGTACTTC
CDR3: CASSLASGGSYEQYF

D: NA
J: TRBJ1-1
size: NA
length: 16
V: TRBV7-3
DNA: TGTGCCAGCTTCCGAGCGGGGCCGGGTCGATGGACTGAAGCTTTCTTT
CDR3: CASFRAGPGRWTEAFF

D: TRBD1
J: TRBJ1-3
size: NA
length: 14
V: TRBV6-5
DNA: TGTGCCAGCAGTTCCACAGGGGTCGGAAACACCATATATTTT
CDR3: CASSSTGVGNTIYF

D: TRBD1
J: TRBJ1-2
size: NA
length: 17
V: TRBV5-4
DNA: TGTGCCAGCAGCTTGGGGGGCGCAGGGGGAGCTAACTATGGCTACACCTTC
CDR3: CASSLGGAGGANYGYTF

D: TRBD1
J: TRBJ1-5
size: once
length: 15
V: TRBV5-5
DNA: TGTGCCAGCAGCTTGGAGGGGGCCCCCAATCAGCCCCAGCATTTT
CDR3: CASSLEGAPNQPQHF

D: TRBD1
J: TRBJ2-7
size: NA
length: 13
V: TRBV27
DNA: TGTGCCAGCAGTCCACAGGGGTCCTACGAGCAGTACTTC
CDR3: CASSPQGSYEQYF

D: NA
J: TRBJ2-7
size: NA
length: 12
V: TRBV6-5
DNA: TGTGCCAGCAGCCCCGGTCCCTACGAGCAGTACTTC
CDR3: CASSPGPYEQYF

D: NA
J: TRBJ1-2
size: few
length: 13
V: TRBV11-2
DNA: TGTGCCAGCAGCCCCAGGGAGGCGGATGGCTACACCTTC
CDR3: CASSPREADGYTF

D: TRBD1
J: TRBJ1-2
size: once
length: 13
V: TRBV7-2
DNA: TGTGCCAGCAGCTCTGGACAGGGCTATGGCTACACCTTC
CDR3: CASSSGQGYGYTF

D: TRBD1
J: TRBJ1-1
size: NA
length: 13
V: TRBV7-3
DNA: TGTGCCAGCAGCTTGGGACAGAGCACTGAAGCTTTCTTT
CDR3: CASSLGQSTEAFF

D: TRBD1
J: TRBJ1-2
size: once
length: 15
V: TRBV28
DNA: TGTGCAACCAGGGTCCAGGGACAGGGGGTTTATGGCTACACCTTC
CDR3: CATRVQGQGVYGYTF

D: NA
J: TRBJ2-1
size: NA
length: 13
V: TRBV10-3
DNA: TGTGCCATCAGTGCACCTGATCCGGGTGCTCAGTTCTTC
CDR3: CAISAPDPGAQFF

D: NA
J: TRBJ2-1
size: NA
length: 14
V: TRBV6-1
DNA: TGTGCCAGTAGACTCCTAAGCTCCTACAATGAGCAGTTCTTC
CDR3: CASRLLSSYNEQFF

D: TRBD1
J: TRBJ1-2
size: NA
length: 15
V: TRBV19
DNA: TGTGCCAGTAGTACCTCGGACAGGAGAGACGGTGGCTACACCTTC
CDR3: CASSTSDRRDGGYTF

D: TRBD1
J: TRBJ1-5
size: NA
length: 14
V: TRBV18
DNA: TGTGCCAGCTCACCCCGGGACAGGGTTCAGCCCCAGCATTTT
CDR3: CASSPRDRVQPQHF

D: TRBD1
J: TRBJ1-2
size: once
length: 14
V: TRBV5-4
DNA: TGTGCCAGCAGCATGGACAGGGGGAACTATGGCTACACCTTC
CDR3: CASSMDRGNYGYTF

D: NA
J: TRBJ2-7
size: NA
length: 15
V: TRBV28
DNA: TGTGCCAGCAGCCCCCCCGGCGCGGGATCCCACGAGCAGTACTTC
CDR3: CASSPPGAGSHEQYF

D: TRBD1
J: TRBJ2-6
size: NA
length: 17
V: TRBV2
DNA: TGTGCCAGCAGTGACGGGACAGGTTGGTGGGGGGCCAACGTCCTGACTTTC
CDR3: CASSDGTGWWGANVLTF

D: NA
J: TRBJ2-3
size: NA
length: 16
V: TRBV7-8
DNA: TGTGCCAGCAGCTTAGTGGGGGGTGCTAGCACAGATACGCAGTATTTT
CDR3: CASSLVGGASTDTQYF

D: TRBD1
J: TRBJ1-5
size: NA
length: 14
V: TRBV29-1
DNA: TGCAGCGTCACCTTGGGACAGCAAAATCGGCCCCAGCATTTT
CDR3: CSVTLGQQNRPQHF

D: NA
J: TRBJ2-1
size: NA
length: 15
V: TRBV7-9
DNA: TGTGCCAGCAGCCCTCGGGACATGACCTACAATGAGCAGTTCTTC
CDR3: CASSPRDMTYNEQFF

D: TRBD1
J: TRBJ2-1
size: NA
length: 22
V: TRBV2
DNA: TGTGCCAGCAGGGCCCTTCTGTTCAGGTTGGGCGACAGGGATGGCTCCTACAATGAGCAGTTCTTC
CDR3: CASRALLFRLGDRDGSYNEQFF

D: NA
J: TRBJ1-5
size: NA
length: 16
V: TRBV7-9
DNA: TGTGCCAGCAGCTTCTTTGGGAGAAGGGGCAATCAGCCCCAGCATTTT
CDR3: CASSFFGRRGNQPQHF

D: NA
J: TRBJ2-2
size: NA
length: 15
V: TRBV18
DNA: TGTGCCAGCTCACCACGTTACTCCGACACCGGGGAGCTGTTTTTT
CDR3: CASSPRYSDTGELFF

D: NA
J: TRBJ1-5
size: NA
length: 14
V: TRBV7-6
DNA: TGTGCCAGCAGCTTAGAACAGGGCAATCAGCCCCAGCATTTT
CDR3: CASSLEQGNQPQHF

D: NA
J: TRBJ2-7
size: NA
length: 15
V: TRBV7-3
DNA: TGTGCCAGCAGCTTAACGGGGACACGCTCCTACGAGCAGTACTTC
CDR3: CASSLTGTRSYEQYF

D: NA
J: TRBJ2-5
size: NA
length: 12
V: TRBV28
DNA: TGTGCCAGCCAGAGGTACCAAGAGACCCAGTACTTC
CDR3: CASQRYQETQYF

D: TRBD2
J: TRBJ2-1
size: NA
length: 19
V: TRBV27
DNA: TGTGCCAGCAGGCCGGCGGGAGGGTGGGCTGGAGTATCCTACAATGAGCAGTTCTTC
CDR3: CASRPAGGWAGVSYNEQFF

D: TRBD2
J: TRBJ2-7
size: NA
length: 14
V: TRBV6-1
DNA: TGTGCCACCGCAGCGGGAGGCAGCTCCTACGAGCAGTACTTC
CDR3: CATAAGGSSYEQYF

D: TRBD1
J: TRBJ1-3
size: NA
length: 17
V: TRBV7-2
DNA: TGTGCCAGCAGCTTAGGGAAGAGGGGGCGCATTGGAAACACCATATATTTT
CDR3: CASSLGKRGRIGNTIYF

D: NA
J: TRBJ2-7
size: NA
length: 14
V: TRBV13
DNA: TGTGCCAGCAGCCCTCGTGGTCTGACTCACGAGCAGTACTTC
CDR3: CASSPRGLTHEQYF

D: TRBD1
J: TRBJ2-7
size: once
length: 13
V: TRBV5-1
DNA: TGCGCCAGCAGCCCGACAGGGGATCGAGAGCAGTACTTC
CDR3: CASSPTGDREQYF

D: TRBD2
J: TRBJ2-7
size: NA
length: 15
V: TRBV9
DNA: TGTGCCAGCAGCGTAGGGTCTAGCGGGAGCTACGAGCAGTACTTC
CDR3: CASSVGSSGSYEQYF

D: TRBD2
J: TRBJ2-1
size: few
length: 16
V: TRBV28
DNA: TGTGCCAGCAGAACCTTTAGCGGGACTCACTACAATGAGCAGTTCTTC
CDR3: CASRTFSGTHYNEQFF

D: NA
J: TRBJ1-5
size: NA
length: 16
V: TRBV15
DNA: TGTGCCACCAGCAGCGAATCACGCCTCAGGTCTCAGCCCCAGCATTTT
CDR3: CATSSESRLRSQPQHF

D: TRBD2
J: TRBJ2-7
size: NA
length: 19
V: TRBV9
DNA: TGTGCCAGCAGCGTAGTTTTAGCGGGAGGGCCAGCGGGGTCCTACGAGCAGTACTTC
CDR3: CASSVVLAGGPAGSYEQYF

D: NA
J: TRBJ1-2
size: NA
length: 14
V: TRBV28
DNA: TGTGCCAGCAAACGGGACAAACTTAACTATGGCTACACCTTC
CDR3: CASKRDKLNYGYTF

D: TRBD1
J: TRBJ1-2
size: NA
length: 13
V: TRBV2
DNA: TGTGCCAGCAGTCCCGGGACAGGGGTTGGCTACACCTTC
CDR3: CASSPGTGVGYTF

D: NA
J: TRBJ2-6
size: NA
length: 17
V: TRBV27
DNA: TGTGCCAGCAGTTCCAATCGGGATTACTCTGGGGCCAACGTCCTGACTTTC
CDR3: CASSSNRDYSGANVLTF

D: NA
J: TRBJ2-3
size: NA
length: 15
V: TRBV19
DNA: TGTGCCAGTAGTATTCAAACTCCTAACACAGATACGCAGTATTTT
CDR3: CASSIQTPNTDTQYF

D: NA
J: TRBJ1-1
size: NA
length: 14
V: TRBV7-3
DNA: TGTGCCAGCAGCCAGGGAAACATGAACACTGAAGCTTTCTTT
CDR3: CASSQGNMNTEAFF

D: TRBD2
J: TRBJ2-7
size: NA
length: 17
V: TRBV7-8
DNA: TGTGCCAGCAGCTTAGCGCTTTCGGGGGAGGGCTCCTACGAGCAGTACTTC
CDR3: CASSLALSGEGSYEQYF

D: TRBD2
J: TRBJ2-1
size: NA
length: 15
V: TRBV28
DNA: TGTGCCAGCAGTGGAGCGGGAGGGGTTAATGATGAGCAGTTCTTC
CDR3: CASSGAGGVNDEQFF

D: NA
J: TRBJ2-1
size: NA
length: 15
V: TRBV13
DNA: TGTGCCAGCAGCTTACAGCGGAGGTTCTACAATGAGCAGTTCTTC
CDR3: CASSLQRRFYNEQFF

D: NA
J: TRBJ1-1
size: few
length: 15
V: TRBV14
DNA: TGTGCCAGCAGCCAAATCGCGGGGGCCGGCACTGAAGCTTTCTTT
CDR3: CASSQIAGAGTEAFF